This entry lists 25 T cell receptor beta chains sequenced from one sample in a study of patients and donors after allogeneic stem cell transplantation. One entry per CDR3 protein results from TCRdb running MiXCR on the RT-PCR reads. The table includes 920,000 or so distinct CDR3 sequences, over 15% detected once. The source material was blood, either unsorted or a sorted T cell fraction (not recorded which). The source of these receptors is a human donor who was either an allogeneic HSCT recipient or a stem cell or donor lymphocyte infusion donor (not recorded which). It is not recorded whose cells these are; they may come from a transplant donor.

This clonotype was found a few times. The chain is built from TRBV6-1 and TRBJ2-1; TRBD1 matches 7 bases. Per germline, CDR1 MNHNS and CDR2 SASEGT. Trimming took 6 bases from V and 3 from J; bases not matched to a gene: 11. CDR3 length: 16 amino acids. CDR3 DNA: TGTGCCAGCAGCCAACGACAGGGTATGGGCTACAATGAGCAGTTCTTC. Translation gives CASSQRQGMGYNEQFF.

This clonotype was seen a handful of times. This sequence joins TRBV5-5 and TRBJ1-5; maybe TRBD1 (5 bases). The CDR3 runs to 14 residues. The germline V gene encodes CDR1 SGHKS and CDR2 YYEKEE (reference sequence). With 4 bases removed from V and 3 bases from J, the gap between germline ends came to 11 bases. The CDR3 DNA follows: TGTGCCAGCAGCGGCGACAGATTCAATCAGCCCCAGCATTTT. Amino acids: CASSGDRFNQPQHF.

This clonotype was seen once. The V call is TRBV6-5, the J call TRBJ2-7; TRBD1 aligns across 7 bases. CDR1 and CDR2 (germline): MNHEY, SVGAGI. The CDR3 runs 14 residues. With 4 bases clipped from V and 1 base from J, the junction kept 4 bases outside the gene matches. CDR3 sequence: CASSWETGSYEQYF. The CDR3 DNA is TGTGCCAGCAGTTGGGAGACAGGGTCCTACGAGCAGTACTTC.

J is TRBJ2-1 and V is TRBV12-5, with 11 bases fitting TRBD2. The germline gives CDR1 LGHNT, CDR2 FRNRAP. J was trimmed by 7 bases and V by 9 bases; bases with no gene match: 5. This CDR3 is 13 amino acids long. The CDR3 coding sequence is TGTGCTAGCGAGACTAGCGGGAATAATGAGCAGTTCTTC. Protein product: CASETSGNNEQFF. Together with reference TRBV12-5 and TRBJ2-1, the CDR3 gives the full variable domain: DARVTQTPRHKVTEMGQEVTMRCQPILGHNTVFWYRQTMMQGLELLAYFRNRAPLDDSGMPKDRFSAEMPDATLATLKIQPSEPRDSAVYFCASETSGNNEQFFGPGTRLTVL.

This clonotype was counted between two and nine times. This CDR3 is CASSFSPTASSYEQYF. DNA for the CDR3: TGCGCCAGCAGCTTTTCCCCCACAGCCTCTTCCTACGAGCAGTACTTC. This sequence joins TRBV5-1 and TRBJ2-7; D gene ambiguous. The CDR3 loop spans 16 amino acids. Germline CDR1 is SGHRS and CDR2 is YFSETQ. Trimming removed 2 bases from V and 1 base from J, with 16 bases in between.

This clonotype was recorded a few times. The V gene is TRBV7-2, the J gene TRBJ1-1; unclear D gene. The CDR3 loop spans 15 amino acids. V was cut by 7 bases and J by 0 bases, with 15 bases left in between. Germline-derived CDR1 and CDR2 are SGHTA and FQGNSA. CDR3 in DNA: TGTGCCAGCACCCTTATTGGAGGGATGAACACTGAAGCTTTCTTT. Its protein product is CASTLIGGMNTEAFF.

This clonotype occurred a few times. V is TRBV3-1 and J is TRBJ1-6; D gene uncertain. Germline V gene sequence: CDR1 LGHDT, CDR2 YNNKEL (reference sequence). CDR3 size: 14 residues. The ends were cut back, 3 bases at V and 7 bases at J, with 10 bases in the middle. The CDR3 spells CASSQLGFNSPLHF. In nucleotides, the CDR3 is TGTGCCAGCAGCCAGTTAGGGTTCAATTCACCCCTCCACTTT.

This clonotype was detected a few times. The chain couples TRBV19 to TRBJ1-5; no definite D call. Trimming took off 5 bases at V and 0 bases at J, with 14 bases between the two ends. Germline V gene lookup returns CDR1 LNHDA and CDR2 SQIVND (reference sequence). The CDR3 has 16 residues. The CDR3 region is CASSYSTGFSNQPQHF. The CDR3 DNA reads as TGTGCCAGTAGTTACTCGACGGGCTTTAGCAATCAGCCCCAGCATTTT.

The chain has TRBV5-6 and TRBJ2-3, with D maybe TRBD2 (5 bases). Looked up from germline, CDR1 is SGHDT and CDR2 is YYEEEE. CDR3 length: 14 amino acids. V lost 0 bases, J lost 5 bases, and 10 bases lay in between. In nucleotides, the CDR3 is TGTGCCAGCAGCTTGGGGGGAGCCGGAGATACGCAGTATTTT. Protein: CASSLGGAGDTQYF. Complete variable domain (other parts from reference TRBV5-6 and TRBJ2-3): DAGVTQSPTHLIKTRGQQVTLRCSPKSGHDTVSWYQQALGQGPQFIFQYYEEEERQRGNFPDRFSGHQFPNYSSELNVNALLLGDSALYLCASSLGGAGDTQYFGPGTRLTVL.

Many counts were recorded for this clonotype. The chain uses TRBV12-3 or TRBV12-4 and TRBJ2-2, with no clear D. V lost 2 bases to trimming and J lost 3 bases, with 4 bases between them. The CDR3 is 13 amino acids. CDR3 residues: CASSLKYTGELFF. CDR3 in DNA: TGTGCCAGCAGTTTAAAGTACACCGGGGAGCTGTTTTTT.

The table lists this clonotype with a few counts. The chain links TRBV7-2 to TRBJ2-2; D not resolved. CDR1 and CDR2 (germline): SGHTA, FQGNSA. V shed 5 bases and J shed 10 bases, with 11 bases lying between them. The length of the CDR3 is 12 residues. In nucleotides, the CDR3 is TGTGCCAGCAGCACACTACCCCCGGAGCTGTTTTTT. Translating it yields CASSTLPPELFF.

This chain links TRBV6-5 with TRBJ2-2; TRBD1 matches 9 bases. There are 15 residues in the CDR3. The germline CDR1 and CDR2 sequences are MNHEY and SVGAGI. The V gene end was trimmed by 6 bases and the J gene end by 6 bases; junction bases not matched to a gene: 8. CDR3 DNA: TGTGCCAGCAGCTACACAGGGGGCCTGGCCGGGGAGCTGTTTTTT. Protein product: CASSYTGGLAGELFF.

This clonotype was observed a few times. V is TRBV20-1 and J is TRBJ1-3; no definite D call. There are 16 residues in the CDR3. Trimming stripped 1 base from V and 8 bases from J, with 21 bases between. Germline V gene sequence: CDR1 DFQATT, CDR2 SNEGSKA (reference sequence). Written as DNA, the CDR3 is TGCAGTGCTAGAGTCCTGACGGCTGCTATCATAGACACCATATATTTT. It codes for CSARVLTAAIIDTIYF.

The chain joins TRBV7-9 to TRBJ2-5; D uncertain. Trimming left V 1 base short and J 1 base short, with 10 bases between. Germline V gene data show CDR1 as SEHNR and CDR2 as FQNEAQ (reference sequence). The CDR3 spans 15 residues. The CDR3 DNA follows: TGTGCCAGCAGCTTAGGTGCCCAGTTCCAAGAGACCCAGTACTTC. Translation gives CASSLGAQFQETQYF.

This clonotype has only a few counts. CDR3 coding DNA: TGTGCCAGTAGTAAAGGGGGACTAGCTGTCAATGAGCAGTTCTTC. Translating it yields CASSKGGLAVNEQFF. J is TRBJ2-1 and V is TRBV19; TRBD2 matches at 9 bases. CDR3 length equals 15 residues. Germline V gives CDR1 LNHDA, CDR2 SQIVND (reference sequence). J gave up 6 bases and V 4 bases, and 7 bases lay outside the gene matches.

The chain is built from TRBV2 and TRBJ1-2; no reliable D call. This CDR3 has 14 residues. V lost 3 bases and J lost 6, with 14 bases in between. Germline CDR1 and CDR2: SNHLY and FYNNEI. This CDR3 reads CASSEVGGVDGYTF. CDR3 bases: TGTGCCAGCAGTGAGGTGGGCGGAGTGGATGGCTACACCTTC.

The chain combines TRBV28 with TRBJ2-7; 8 positions match TRBD1. The CDR3 is 15 amino acids. The trim removed 6 bases at V and 2 bases at J, leaving 9 bases unmatched. Germline assignment: CDR1 MDHEN and CDR2 SYDVKM. CDR3 sequence: CASSPGQGSPYEQYF. In nucleotides, the CDR3 is TGTGCCAGCAGCCCCGGACAGGGAAGTCCCTACGAGCAGTACTTC.

The V gene is TRBV5-6, the J gene TRBJ2-1, with D perhaps TRBD1 or TRBD2 (6 bases each). The CDR3 is made up of 13 amino acids. The germline gives CDR1 SGHDT, CDR2 YYEEEE. V shed 4 bases and J shed 5 bases, with 10 bases lying between them. CDR3 bases: TGTGCCAGCAGCCCGGAGGGGGACAATGAGCAGTTCTTC. Translation: CASSPEGDNEQFF.

The chain uses TRBV15 and TRBJ2-7, with 11 positions matching TRBD2. Per the germline V gene, CDR1 is LNHNV and CDR2 is YYDKDF (reference sequence). This CDR3 has 16 amino acids. J gave up 3 bases and V 2 bases, and 6 bases lay outside the gene matches. CDR3: CATSRTTSGDFYEQYF. The CDR3, as DNA: TGTGCCACCAGCAGAACGACTAGCGGGGATTTCTACGAGCAGTACTTC.

V usage is TRBV2 and J usage is TRBJ1-1; D might be TRBD1 (6 bases). From germline, CDR1 is SNHLY and CDR2 FYNNEI. The V gene lost 4 bases and the J gene lost 5 bases, with 14 bases spanning the gap. This CDR3 contains 14 residues. The CDR3 DNA sequence: TGTGCCAGCAGTGTATACGGGGGGCGTACTGAAGCTTTCTTT. Protein: CASSVYGGRTEAFF.

There are a few counts of this clonotype. J is TRBJ2-7 and V is TRBV6-1, with 8 bases lining up with TRBD2. Unmatched junction bases numbered 9, after V lost 6 bases and J lost 2 bases. Germline V gives CDR1 MNHNS, CDR2 SASEGT. The CDR3 totals 15 residues. DNA for the CDR3: TGTGCCAGCAGGTATAGCGGGGCTGACCCCTACGAGCAGTACTTC. Protein product: CASRYSGADPYEQYF.

The chain combines TRBV19 with TRBJ2-1; 8 bases are shared with TRBD1. CDR1 and CDR2 (germline): LNHDA, SQIVND (reference sequence). CDR3 size: 15 residues. V shed 4 bases and J 4 bases; nucleotides not matched to a gene: 6. The CDR3 loop is CASSTQGARYNEQFF. CDR3 sequence (DNA): TGTGCCAGTAGTACTCAGGGGGCGCGATACAATGAGCAGTTCTTC.

V gene TRBV7-3 combines with J gene TRBJ1-1, with D unclear. V was cut by 2 bases and J by 5 bases, with 9 bases left in between. From germline, CDR1 is SGHTA and CDR2 FQGTGA. The CDR3 is 13 amino acids. CDR3 sequence: CASSLGVRTEAFF. The CDR3 DNA reads as TGTGCCAGCAGCTTAGGGGTAAGGACTGAAGCTTTCTTT.

This CDR3 is CASSDVGGRDEQFF. The CDR3 region has the DNA TGTGCCAGCTCGGATGTAGGGGGTCGGGATGAGCAGTTCTTC. The chain is built from TRBV18 and TRBJ2-1; maybe TRBD1 (6 bases). CDR3 length: 14 amino acids. The germline V gene encodes CDR1 KGHSH and CDR2 LQKENI. The V end lost 6 bases, the J end lost 8 bases, and 17 bases lay between the germline ends. The complete variable domain, with remaining parts taken from reference TRBV18 and TRBJ2-1, reads NAGVMQNPRHLVRRRGQEARLRCSPMKGHSHVYWYRQLPEEGLKFMVYLQKENIIDESGMPKERFSAEFPKEGPSILRIQQVVRGDSAAYFCASSDVGGRDEQFFGPGTRLTVL.

This chain joins TRBV12-3 or TRBV12-4 and TRBJ2-7; D may be TRBD1 or TRBD2 (6 bases each). CDR3 length: 15 residues. V lost 7 bases to trimming and J lost 1 base, with 17 bases between them. This chain's CDR3 is CASTQGGPSSYEQYF. CDR3 in DNA: TGTGCCAGCACTCAAGGGGGGCCTTCGTCCTACGAGCAGTACTTC.